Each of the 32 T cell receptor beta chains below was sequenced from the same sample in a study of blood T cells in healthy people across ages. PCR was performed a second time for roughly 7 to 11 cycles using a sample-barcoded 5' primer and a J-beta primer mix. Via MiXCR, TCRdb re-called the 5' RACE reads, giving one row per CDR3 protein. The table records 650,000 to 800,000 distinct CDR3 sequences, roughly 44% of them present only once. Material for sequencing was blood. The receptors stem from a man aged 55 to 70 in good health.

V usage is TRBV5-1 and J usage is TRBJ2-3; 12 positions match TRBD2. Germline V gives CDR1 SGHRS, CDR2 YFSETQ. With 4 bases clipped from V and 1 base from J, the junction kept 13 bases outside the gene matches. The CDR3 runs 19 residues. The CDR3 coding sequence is TGCGCCAGCAGCACGGGGACTAGCGGGCCCCCACTAGGCACAGATACGCAGTATTTT. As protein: CASSTGTSGPPLGTDTQYF.

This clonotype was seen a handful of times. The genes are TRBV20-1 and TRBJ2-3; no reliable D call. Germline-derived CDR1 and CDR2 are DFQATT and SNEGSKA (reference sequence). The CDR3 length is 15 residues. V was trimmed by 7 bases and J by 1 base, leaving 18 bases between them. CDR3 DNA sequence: TGCAGTGTCACCGGCCGCAGGCTGGGCACAGATACGCAGTATTTT. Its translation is CSVTGRRLGTDTQYF.

The CDR3 region is CSARTLDWVNEQYF. Here the CDR3 DNA reads TGCAGTGCTCGGACTCTCGACTGGGTGAACGAGCAGTACTTC. This chain connects TRBV20-1 to TRBJ2-7, with D possibly TRBD2 on 5 matching bases. Germline V gene data show CDR1 as DFQATT and CDR2 as SNEGSKA (reference sequence). CDR3 size: 14 residues. V was pared by 5 bases and J by 5 bases, with 19 bases between.

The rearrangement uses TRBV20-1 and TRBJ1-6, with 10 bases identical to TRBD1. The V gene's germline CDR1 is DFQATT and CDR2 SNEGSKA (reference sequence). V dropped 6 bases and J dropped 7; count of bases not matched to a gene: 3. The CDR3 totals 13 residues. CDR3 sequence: CSAGQGGNSPLHF. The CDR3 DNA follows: TGCAGTGCAGGACAGGGGGGGAATTCACCCCTCCACTTT.

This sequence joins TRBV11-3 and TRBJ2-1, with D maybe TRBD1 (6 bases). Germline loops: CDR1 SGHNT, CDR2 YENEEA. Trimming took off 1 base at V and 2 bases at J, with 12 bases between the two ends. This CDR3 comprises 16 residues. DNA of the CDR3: TGTGCCAGCAGCTTAGTGGGGGCAGGGCCCTACAATGAGCAGTTCTTC. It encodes CASSLVGAGPYNEQFF.

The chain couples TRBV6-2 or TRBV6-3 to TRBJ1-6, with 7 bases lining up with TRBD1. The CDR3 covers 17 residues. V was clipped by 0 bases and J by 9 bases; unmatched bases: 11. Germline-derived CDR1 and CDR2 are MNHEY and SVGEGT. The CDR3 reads CASSYSSTGNRGSPLHF. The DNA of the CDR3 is TGTGCCAGCAGTTACTCATCGACAGGGAATCGAGGTTCACCCCTCCACTTT.

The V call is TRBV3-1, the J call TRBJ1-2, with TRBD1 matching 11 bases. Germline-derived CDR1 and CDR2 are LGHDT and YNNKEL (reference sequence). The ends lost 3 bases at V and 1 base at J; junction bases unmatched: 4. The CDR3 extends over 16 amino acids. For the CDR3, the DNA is TGTGCCAGCAGCCAGTTCGGGACAGGGGGTAACTATGGCTACACCTTC. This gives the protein CASSQFGTGGNYGYTF.

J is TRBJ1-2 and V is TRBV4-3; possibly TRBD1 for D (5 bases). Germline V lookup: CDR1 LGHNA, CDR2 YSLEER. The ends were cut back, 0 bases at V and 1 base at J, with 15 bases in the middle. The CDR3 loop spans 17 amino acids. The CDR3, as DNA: TGCGCCAGCAGCCAAGAAATAGGTCGGGGCAGTAACTATGGCTACACCTTC. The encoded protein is CASSQEIGRGSNYGYTF.

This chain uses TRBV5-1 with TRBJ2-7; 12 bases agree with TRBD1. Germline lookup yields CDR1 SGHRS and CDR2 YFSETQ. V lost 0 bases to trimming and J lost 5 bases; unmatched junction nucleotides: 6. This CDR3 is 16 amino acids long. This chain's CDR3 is CASSLAGTGGMDEQYF. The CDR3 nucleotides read TGCGCCAGCAGCTTGGCGGGGACAGGGGGCATGGACGAGCAGTACTTC.

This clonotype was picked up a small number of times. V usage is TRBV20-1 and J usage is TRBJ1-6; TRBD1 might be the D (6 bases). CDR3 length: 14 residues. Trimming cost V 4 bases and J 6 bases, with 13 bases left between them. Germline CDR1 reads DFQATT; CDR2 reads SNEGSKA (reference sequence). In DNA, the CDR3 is TGCAGTGCTAAAAAGACAGGTGGTAATTCACCCCTCCACTTT. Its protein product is CSAKKTGGNSPLHF.

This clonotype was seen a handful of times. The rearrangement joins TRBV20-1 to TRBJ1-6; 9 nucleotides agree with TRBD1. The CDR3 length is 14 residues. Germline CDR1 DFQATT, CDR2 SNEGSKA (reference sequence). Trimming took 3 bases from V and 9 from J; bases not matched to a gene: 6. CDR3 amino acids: CSARLQGASSPLHF. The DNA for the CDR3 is TGCAGTGCTAGGCTACAGGGGGCGAGTTCACCCCTCCACTTT.

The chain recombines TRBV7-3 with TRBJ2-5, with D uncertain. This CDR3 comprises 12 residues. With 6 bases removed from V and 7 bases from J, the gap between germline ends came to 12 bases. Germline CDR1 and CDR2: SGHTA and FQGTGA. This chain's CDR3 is CASRKDSGTQYF. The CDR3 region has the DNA TGTGCCAGCAGAAAAGATTCAGGGACCCAGTACTTC.

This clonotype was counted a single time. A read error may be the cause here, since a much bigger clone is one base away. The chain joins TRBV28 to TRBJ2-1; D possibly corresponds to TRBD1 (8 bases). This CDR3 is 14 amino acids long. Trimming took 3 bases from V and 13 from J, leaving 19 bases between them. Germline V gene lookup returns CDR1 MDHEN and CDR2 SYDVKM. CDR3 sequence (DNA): TGTGCCAGCAGTTTGACAGGGGCGGGGGAGACCCAGTTCTTC. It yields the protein CASSLTGAGETQFF.

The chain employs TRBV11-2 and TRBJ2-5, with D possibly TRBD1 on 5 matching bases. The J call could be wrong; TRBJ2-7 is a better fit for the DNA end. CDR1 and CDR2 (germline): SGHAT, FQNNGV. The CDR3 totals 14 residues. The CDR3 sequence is CASSLFDRNYEQYF. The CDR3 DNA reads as TGTGCCAGCAGCTTATTTGACAGAAACTACGAGCAGTACTTC.

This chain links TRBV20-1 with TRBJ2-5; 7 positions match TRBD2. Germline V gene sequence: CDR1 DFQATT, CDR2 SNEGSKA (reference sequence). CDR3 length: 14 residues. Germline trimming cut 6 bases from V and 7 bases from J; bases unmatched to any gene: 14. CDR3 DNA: TGCAGTGCCAGATCCGGGACTACCCCCCGGACCCAGTACTTC. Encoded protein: CSARSGTTPRTQYF.

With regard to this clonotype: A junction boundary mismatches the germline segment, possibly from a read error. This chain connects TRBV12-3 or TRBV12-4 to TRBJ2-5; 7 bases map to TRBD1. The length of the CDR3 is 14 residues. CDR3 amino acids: CTSSRQGSQETQYF. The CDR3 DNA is TGTACCAGCAGCCGACAGGGCTCCCAAGAGACCCAGTACTTC.

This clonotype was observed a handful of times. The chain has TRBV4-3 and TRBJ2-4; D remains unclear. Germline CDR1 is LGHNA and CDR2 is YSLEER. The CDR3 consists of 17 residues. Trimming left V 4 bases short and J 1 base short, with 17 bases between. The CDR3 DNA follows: TGCGCCAGCAGCCCCTCGACCCTATCCTATGCCAAAAACATTCAGTACTTC. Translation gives CASSPSTLSYAKNIQYF.

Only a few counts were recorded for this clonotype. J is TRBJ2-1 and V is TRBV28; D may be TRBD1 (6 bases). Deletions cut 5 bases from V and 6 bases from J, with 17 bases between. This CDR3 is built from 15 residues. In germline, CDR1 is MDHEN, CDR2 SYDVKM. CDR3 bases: TGTGCCAGCAGTCTGGGGACATCCCCGCTCAATGAGCAGTTCTTC. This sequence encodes CASSLGTSPLNEQFF.

The CDR3 DNA reads TGCGCCAGCCACGGACAGGGGTGGATTAATTATGGCTACACCTTC. It yields the protein CASHGQGWINYGYTF. The chain combines TRBV10-2 with TRBJ1-2, with 9 bases lining up with TRBD1. Unmatched junction bases numbered 12, after V lost 8 bases and J lost 5 bases. Germline assignment: CDR1 WSHSY and CDR2 SAAADI. The length of the CDR3 is 15 residues.

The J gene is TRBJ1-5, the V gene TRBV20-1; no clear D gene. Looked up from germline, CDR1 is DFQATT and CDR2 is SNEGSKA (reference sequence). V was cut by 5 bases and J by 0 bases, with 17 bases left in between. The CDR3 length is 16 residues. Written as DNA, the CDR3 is TGCAGTGCTTCAAAAAAGGAACGGTATAGCAATCAGCCCCAGCATTTT. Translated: CSASKKERYSNQPQHF.

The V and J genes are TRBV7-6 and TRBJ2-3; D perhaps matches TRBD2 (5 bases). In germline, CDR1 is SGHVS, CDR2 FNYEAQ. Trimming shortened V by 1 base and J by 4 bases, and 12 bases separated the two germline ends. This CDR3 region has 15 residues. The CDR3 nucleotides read TGTGCCAGCAGCTTAGGCCTAGCTTCGTCAGATACGCAGTATTTT. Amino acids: CASSLGLASSDTQYF.

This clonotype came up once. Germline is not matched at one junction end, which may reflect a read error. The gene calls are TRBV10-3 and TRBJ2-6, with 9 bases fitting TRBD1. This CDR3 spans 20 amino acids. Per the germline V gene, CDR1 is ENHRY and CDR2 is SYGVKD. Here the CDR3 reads CAISEGNRGRTTAGANVPTF. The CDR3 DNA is TGTGCCATCAGTGAGGGAAACAGGGGGCGGACGACTGCTGGGGCCAACGTCCCGACTTTC.

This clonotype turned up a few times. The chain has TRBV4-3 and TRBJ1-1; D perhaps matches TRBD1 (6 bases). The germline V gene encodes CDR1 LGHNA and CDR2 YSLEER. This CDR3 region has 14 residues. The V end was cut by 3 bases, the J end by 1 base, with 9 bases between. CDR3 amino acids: CASSHGRGNTEAFF. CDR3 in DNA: TGCGCCAGCAGCCACGGCAGGGGGAACACTGAAGCTTTCTTT.

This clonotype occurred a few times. CDR3 residues: CASSWGTRRSTDTQYF. As DNA, the CDR3 is TGCGCCAGCAGCTGGGGAACCAGAAGGAGCACAGATACGCAGTATTTT. The V and J genes are TRBV5-1 and TRBJ2-3, with D hard to call. Between the trimmed V and J ends, which lost 3 bases and 0 bases, there was a span of 14 bases. The CDR3 is 16 residues long. Germline V gene sequence: CDR1 SGHRS, CDR2 YFSETQ.

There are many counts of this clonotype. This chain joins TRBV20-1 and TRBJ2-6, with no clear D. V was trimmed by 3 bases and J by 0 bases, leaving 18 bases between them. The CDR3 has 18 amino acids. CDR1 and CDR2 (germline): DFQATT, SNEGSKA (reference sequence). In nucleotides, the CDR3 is TGCAGTGCTAGCGGTGTGACCGGGTTTAGCTCTGGGGCCAACGTCCTGACTTTC. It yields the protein CSASGVTGFSSGANVLTF.

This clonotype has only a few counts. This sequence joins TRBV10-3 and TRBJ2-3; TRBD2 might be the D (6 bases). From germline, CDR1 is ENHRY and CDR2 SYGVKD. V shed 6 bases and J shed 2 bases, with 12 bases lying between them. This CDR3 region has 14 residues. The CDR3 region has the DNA TGTGCCATCAGGCGCGGGGTTGACACAGATACGCAGTATTTT. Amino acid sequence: CAIRRGVDTDTQYF.

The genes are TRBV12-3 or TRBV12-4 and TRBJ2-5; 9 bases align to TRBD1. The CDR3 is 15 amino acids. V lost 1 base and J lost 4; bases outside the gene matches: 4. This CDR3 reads CASSLGPTGGETQYF. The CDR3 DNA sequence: TGTGCCAGCAGTTTAGGCCCGACAGGGGGAGAGACCCAGTACTTC.

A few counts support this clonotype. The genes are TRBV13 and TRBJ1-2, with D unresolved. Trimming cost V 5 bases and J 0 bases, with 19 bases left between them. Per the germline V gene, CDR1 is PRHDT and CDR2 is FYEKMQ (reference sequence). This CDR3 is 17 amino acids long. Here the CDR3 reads CASSPPFDAIANYGYTF. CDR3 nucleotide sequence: TGTGCCAGCAGCCCCCCCTTCGATGCAATAGCTAACTATGGCTACACCTTC.

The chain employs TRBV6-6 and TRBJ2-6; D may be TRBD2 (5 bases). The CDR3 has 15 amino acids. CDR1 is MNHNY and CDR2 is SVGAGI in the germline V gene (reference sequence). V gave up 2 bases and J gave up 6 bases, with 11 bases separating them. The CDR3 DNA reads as TGTGCCAGCAGTTACGGACGGGATGCGGCCAACGTCCTGACTTTC. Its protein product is CASSYGRDAANVLTF.

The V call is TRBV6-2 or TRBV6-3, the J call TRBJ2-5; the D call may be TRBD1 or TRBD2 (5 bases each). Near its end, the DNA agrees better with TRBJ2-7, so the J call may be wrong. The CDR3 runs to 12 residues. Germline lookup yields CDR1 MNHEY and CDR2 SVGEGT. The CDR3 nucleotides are TGTGCCAGCAGAAATGAGGGGTACGAGCAGTACTTC. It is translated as CASRNEGYEQYF.

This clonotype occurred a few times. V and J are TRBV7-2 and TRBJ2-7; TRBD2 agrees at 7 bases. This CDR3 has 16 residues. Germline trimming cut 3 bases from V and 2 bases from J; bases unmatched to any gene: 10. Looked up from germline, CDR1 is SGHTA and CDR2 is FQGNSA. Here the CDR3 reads CASSFGAGLKTYEQYF. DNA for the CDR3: TGTGCCAGCAGCTTTGGAGCGGGACTGAAGACCTACGAGCAGTACTTC.

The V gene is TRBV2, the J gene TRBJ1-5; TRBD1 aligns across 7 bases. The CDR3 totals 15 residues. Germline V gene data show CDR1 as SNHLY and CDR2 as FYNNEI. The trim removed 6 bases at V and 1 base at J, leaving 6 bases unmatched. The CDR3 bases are TGTGCCAGCAGGTCGACAGGGAAAAGCAATCAGCCCCAGCATTTT. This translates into CASRSTGKSNQPQHF. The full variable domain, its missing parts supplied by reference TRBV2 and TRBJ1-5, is EPEVTQTPSHQVTQMGQEVILRCVPISNHLYFYWYRQILGQKVEFLVSFYNNEISEKSEIFDDQFSVERPDGSNFTLKIRSTKLEDSAMYFCASRSTGKSNQPQHFGDGTRLSIL.